The clone carrying this TCR beta chain came up many times. Newly diagnosed hyperthyroidism patients aged 18 to 65 years had disease lasting under 2 months. Patients with uncontrolled infections, other autoimmune diseases, pregnancy or lactation were excluded. The record originates from a study of T cells in Graves' hyperthyroidism and ophthalmopathy. Amplification targeted TCR beta CDR3 regions from RNA transcripts. The HTBI primer set drove a first-round RT-PCR of the TCR CDR3. TCRdb analysed the multiplex PCR reads with MiXCR anew, one entry per CDR3 protein. This sample yields about 480,000 distinct CDR3 sequences, of which 14% are seen a single time; less than 20% belongs to the top ten. The sequence derives from a woman younger than 30 with Graves' hyperthyroidism. The sequenced sample consisted of blood.

The CDR3 is CATSREGSGTEAFF. Here the CDR3 DNA reads TGTGCCACCAGCAGAGAGGGGTCTGGCACTGAAGCTTTCTTT. The chain uses TRBV15 and TRBJ1-1; no clear D. Germline V gives CDR1 LNHNV, CDR2 YYDKDF (reference sequence). This CDR3 contains 14 residues. Trimming shortened V by 0 bases and J by 4 bases, and 9 bases separated the two germline ends.